This TCR beta chain was recovered during a study of CD8 T cells in Susac syndrome. About this clonotype: Its antigen is not known.

CD8+ and CD4+ T cells taken from blood had their TCR beta sequenced. Negative isolation was applied to CD8+ and CD4+ T cells, and FACS enrichment was applied to TEMRA cells. V was pared by 5 bases and J by 7 bases, with 19 bases of the junction left unmatched. This CDR3 is 19 amino acids long. The germline V gene has CDR1 LGHNA and CDR2 YNFKEQ. After extraction with the RNeasy kit, about 0.45 to 1 ug of the RNA was reverse transcribed using random hexamers. A multiplex approach, immunoSEQ multiplex PCR, amplified TCR beta CDR3 across 54 Vbeta and 13 Jbeta. TCRdb recomputed calls from the immunoSEQ multiplex PCR reads with MiXCR, one row per CDR3 protein. Among roughly 190,000 distinct CDR3 sequences listed, about 94% were seen once. General observations from the study: The study conceded that its TCR sequencing and HLA analysis involved relatively few individuals.

The sequence was obtained from a human donor in good health. What was sequenced was CD4+ T cells from PBMCs. J is TRBJ2-1 and V is TRBV4-2; 11 bases line up with TRBD2. The CDR3 nucleotides read TGTGCCAGCAGCAGTCTTAGCGGGGGGGCACGGGCGTTGAGGAATGAGCAGTTCTTC. Its translation: CASSSLSGGARALRNEQFF.